This T cell receptor beta chain was identified in a study of neurological immune-mediated disorders. Findings and limits, study-wide: Phylogenetic grouping put 18 of 34 multiple sclerosis patients' repertoires into one related-CDR3 cluster, a possible signature.

This clonotype was recorded many times. Antigen: not known. V lost 4 bases to trimming and J lost 2 bases, with 3 bases between them. This CDR3 region has 11 residues. CDR1 SGHRS and CDR2 YFSETQ come from the germline V gene. Synthesis of cDNA was carried out by template-switch 5'RACE. The reaction used 10-nucleotide random UMIs. TCRdb recomputed calls from the 5' RACE reads with MiXCR, one row per CDR3 protein. The sample has about 50,000 distinct CDR3 sequences; about 1.8% are singletons. The V and J genes are TRBV5-1 and TRBJ2-5; unclear D gene. The specimen was PBMCs. The source of this sequence is a woman aged 40 to 55 with multiple sclerosis. The CDR3 DNA reads TGCGCCAGCAGCATTCAAGAGACCCAGTACTTC. It yields the protein CASSIQETQYF.